This T cell receptor beta chain was obtained from a study of Tregs in tolerant kidney transplant recipients. Study background: Sorting of CD4+CD25+CD127- cells followed 3-day belatacept mixed lymphocyte reactions, sometimes with roughly five-day graft donor restimulation. Recipient cells were told from donor cells by antibody staining. Whole-study results and caveats: Biological reproducibility was not directly addressed, but technical replication error appeared minimal.

Using immunoSEQ multiplex PCR, the repertoire was profiled, and TCRdb retains in-frame clones only, with some absent. The data show about 44,000 clones, around 95% seen once. As regards this clone: Antigen specificity is unknown.

The CDR3 is made up of 15 amino acids. The germline V gene encodes CDR1 MNHEY and CDR2 SVGAGI. V lost 3 bases to trimming and J lost 9 bases; unmatched junction nucleotides: 9. The source of this sequence is a human donor in good health. This sequence joins TRBV6-5 and TRBJ2-1, with 9 nucleotides matching TRBD2. The specimen was Tregs from blood cultured with allogeneic cells. CDR3 nucleotide sequence: TGTGCCAGCAGTTATTTGCGGGAGGGCCTCGGTGAGCAGTTCTTC. It encodes CASSYLREGLGEQFF.